The entry below gives a single TCR beta chain sequence along with its context. Antigen specificity is unknown. The sample comes from a study of T cell responses to AZD1222 COVID-19 vaccine. Study summary: The analysis combined second doses at about 4 or about 12 weeks. Findings and limits, study-wide: Recipients of two AZD1222 doses showed rising Spike-specific TCR breadth and depth. At baseline, seropositivity was found in only a handful of AZD1222 recipients. Distributed over spike, vaccine-associated CD4 TCRs predominated at 160-218 and 743-854.

After removal of 1 base from V and 7 bases from J, the junction contained 8 bases not matched to a gene. This CDR3 contains 16 residues. In germline, CDR1 is SGHDN, CDR2 FVKESK. Some clones are missing from TCRdb's copy, which holds only in-frame ones; the method was immunoSEQ multiplex PCR. Of some 150,000 clones in the sample, around nine tenths are singletons; the top ten hold around 5.2%. The source was peripheral blood, collected on day 0 of AZD1222 vaccination. The chain recombines TRBV14 with TRBJ2-1; 9 positions match TRBD1. This receptor was taken from an adult in good health. The CDR3 loop reads CASSQASGDRENEQFF. DNA for the CDR3: TGTGCCAGCAGCCAAGCCTCCGGGGACAGGGAAAATGAGCAGTTCTTC. Based on the CDR3 plus reference TRBV14 and TRBJ2-1, the full variable domain is EAGVTQFPSHSVIEKGQTVTLRCDPISGHDNLYWYRRVMGKEIKFLLHFVKESKQDESGMPNNRFLAERTGGTYSTLKVQPAELEDSGVYFCASSQASGDRENEQFFGPGTRLTVL.